This TCR beta chain was documented in a study of control samples from healthy donors and cancer patients. The repertoire was sequenced with immunoSEQ multiplex PCR; TCRdb's copy has only in-frame clones and lacks some. The sample has fewer than 90,000 clones, 94% seen once. V shed 5 bases and J 0 bases; nucleotides not matched to a gene: 7. CDR3 length: 17 amino acids. In germline, CDR1 is SNHLY, CDR2 FYNNEI. This clone was recorded only once. The V call is TRBV2, the J call TRBJ2-3, with TRBD2 matching over 11 bases. The sequencing sample was made of blood. The sequence was collected from a woman aged 40 to 50 in good health. CDR3 in amino acids: CASSPRRTSGSTDTQYF. CDR3 in DNA: TGTGCCAGCAGTCCCAGGCGGACTAGCGGGAGCACAGATACGCAGTATTTT.